A selection of T cell receptor beta chains follows, all from one sample in a study of OX40 agonist ivuxolimab in advanced cancers. Assay used: immunoSEQ multiplex PCR; TCRdb lists only in-frame clones, some missing. The sample holds about 110,000 clones, 90% seen once. Sequenced here: CD4+ or CD8+ T cells sorted from blood, sampled in a trial of the OX40 agonist ivuxolimab. The receptors here all came from an adult with an advanced solid tumor such as melanoma, head and neck, liver or kidney cancer. Both conserved end residues are part of each CDR3. Fields, in order: V gene, D gene, clone size, J gene, CDR3 protein, CDR3 DNA. The D gene is left open where the match is weak. Clone size is stated in some rows and not others, as once, few, many or a class when expanded.

TRBV2	.	once	TRBJ2-7	CASSEFEIYEQYF	TGTGCCAGCAGTGAATTCGAGATCTACGAGCAGTACTTC
TRBV28	.	.	TRBJ1-3	CASSLGGQGGGNTIYF	TGTGCCAGCAGTTTAGGCGGTCAGGGAGGTGGAAACACCATATATTTT
TRBV5-1	.	.	TRBJ1-2	CASSPLSAGYGYTF	TGCGCCAGCAGCCCCCTTTCAGCTGGGTATGGCTACACCTTC
TRBV19	.	.	TRBJ2-5	CASSMGRQNNQETQYF	TGTGCCAGTAGTATGGGTCGGCAGAACAACCAAGAGACCCAGTACTTC
TRBV7-3	.	.	TRBJ2-3	CASSLMQANTDTQYF	TGTGCCAGCAGCTTAATGCAGGCTAACACAGATACGCAGTATTTT
TRBV19	TRBD1	.	TRBJ1-5	CASRRQGYSGGNQPQHF	TGTGCCAGTAGGAGACAGGGTTATAGTGGAGGCAATCAGCCCCAGCATTTT
TRBV5-6	.	.	TRBJ1-6	CASSLAIAGPYNSPLHF	TGTGCCAGCAGCTTGGCTATTGCGGGGCCTTATAATTCACCCCTCCACTTT
TRBV18	.	.	TRBJ1-1	CASSLAEYGGHEAFF	TGTGCCAGCTCACTCGCCGAGTATGGGGGCCATGAAGCTTTCTTT
TRBV28	TRBD1	.	TRBJ1-2	CASSSSGQGGYGYTF	TGTGCCAGCAGTTCCTCGGGACAGGGAGGTTATGGCTACACCTTC
TRBV5-1	TRBD1	.	TRBJ2-5	CASRASRGQSPETQYF	TGCGCCAGCAGGGCCTCTAGGGGACAGTCGCCGGAGACCCAGTACTTC
TRBV6-6	.	.	TRBJ1-2	CASSFVGNYGYTF	TGTGCCAGCAGCTTCGTCGGTAACTATGGCTACACCTTC
TRBV5-1	.	.	TRBJ2-2	CASHPTAATGELFF	TGCGCCAGCCACCCGACAGCGGCCACCGGGGAGCTGTTTTTT
TRBV7-3	.	.	TRBJ2-6	CASSLSGSGANVLTF	TGTGCCAGCAGCTTATCAGGGTCTGGGGCCAACGTCCTGACTTTC
TRBV30	TRBD1	.	TRBJ1-5	CAWSPTGQGNQPQHF	TGTGCCTGGAGTCCAACGGGACAGGGAAATCAGCCCCAGCATTTT
TRBV28	.	.	TRBJ2-7	CASSLGSSYEQYF	TGTGCCAGCAGTCTGGGGAGCTCCTACGAGCAGTACTTC
TRBV6-1	.	.	TRBJ1-2	CASSERPVYGYTF	TGTGCCAGCAGTGAAAGGCCCGTCTATGGCTACACCTTC
TRBV19	.	.	TRBJ2-3	CASSETQSTDTQYF	TGTGCCAGTAGCGAGACCCAAAGCACAGATACGCAGTATTTT
TRBV29-1	.	.	TRBJ1-1	CSVTGTNADLAFF	TGCAGCGTCACCGGGACAAACGCGGACCTGGCTTTCTTT
TRBV27	.	.	TRBJ2-3	CASSLYLASTDTQYF	TGTGCCAGCAGTTTGTATCTAGCGAGCACAGATACGCAGTATTTT
TRBV7-2	.	.	TRBJ2-7	CASSARVASSYEQYF	TGTGCCAGCAGCGCCAGGGTTGCAAGCTCCTACGAGCAGTACTTC
TRBV4-3	.	few	TRBJ1-3	CASSQDNTAGNTIYF	TGCGCCAGCAGCCAAGATAATACTGCGGGAAACACCATATATTTT
TRBV5-1	TRBD1	.	TRBJ1-6	CASSLRDSYNSPLHF	TGCGCCAGCAGCTTGAGGGACAGCTATAATTCACCCCTCCACTTT
TRBV5-4	.	.	TRBJ1-1	CASSPPGPQAFF	TGTGCCAGCAGCCCTCCGGGACCCCAGGCTTTCTTT
TRBV7-2	.	.	TRBJ2-3	CASSLGQGTDTQYF	TGTGCCAGCAGCTTAGGGCAGGGAACAGATACGCAGTATTTT
TRBV6-6	TRBD1	.	TRBJ2-7	CASSDRVNYEQYF	TGTGCCAGCTCTGACAGGGTCAATTACGAGCAGTACTTC
TRBV5-1	.	.	TRBJ1-1	CASSPFIVNTEAFF	TGCGCCAGCAGCCCGTTCATAGTGAACACTGAAGCTTTCTTT
TRBV2	.	.	TRBJ1-6	CASREPGGSPLHF	TGTGCCAGCAGGGAGCCTGGTGGTTCACCCCTCCACTTT
TRBV7-2	TRBD1	.	TRBJ2-7	CASRGQGINYEQYF	TGTGCCAGCAGAGGACAGGGGATAAACTACGAGCAGTACTTC
TRBV10-3	.	.	TRBJ1-2	CAISESPGDYGYTF	TGTGCCATCAGTGAGTCTCCAGGGGACTATGGCTACACCTTC
TRBV7-7	TRBD2	.	TRBJ2-3	CASSLGGLETDTQYF	TGTGCTAGCAGCTTAGGGGGACTAGAGACAGATACGCAGTATTTT
TRBV7-9	TRBD1	.	TRBJ2-2	CASSWPGQGDTGELFF	TGTGCCAGCAGCTGGCCGGGACAGGGTGACACCGGGGAGCTGTTTTTT
TRBV19	TRBD1	.	TRBJ2-3	CASNRDSRFQDTQYF	TGTGCCAGTAACCGGGACAGTAGGTTTCAGGATACGCAGTATTTT
TRBV13	TRBD1	.	TRBJ2-7	CASSRLRDRAHEQYF	TGTGCCAGCAGCCGCCTCCGGGACAGGGCCCACGAGCAGTACTTC
TRBV25-1	.	.	TRBJ1-1	CASSVLQGEAFF	TGTGCCAGCAGTGTATTACAGGGAGAAGCTTTCTTT
TRBV14	.	.	TRBJ2-4	CASSLAQNIQYF	TGTGCCAGCAGCCTTGCCCAAAACATTCAGTACTTC
TRBV7-2	.	.	TRBJ1-5	CASSRGRGDQPQHF	TGTGCCAGCAGCCGAGGACGGGGCGACCAGCCCCAGCATTTT
TRBV30	.	.	TRBJ1-5	CAISRAAQNQPQHF	TGTGCCATAAGTAGGGCTGCTCAAAATCAGCCCCAGCATTTT
TRBV27	.	.	TRBJ1-3	CASSLSPFNTIYF	TGTGCCAGCAGTTTATCCCCTTTCAACACCATATATTTT
TRBV4-1	TRBD2	few	TRBJ2-1	CASSPLRLAVYNEQFF	TGCGCCAGCAGCCCCCTGAGGCTAGCGGTGTACAATGAGCAGTTCTTC
TRBV15	.	.	TRBJ1-4	CATSRDSPEFNEKLFF	TGTGCCACCAGCAGAGATTCTCCAGAGTTTAATGAAAAACTGTTTTTT
TRBV2	TRBD2	.	TRBJ2-4	CASSGLAGGKNIQYF	TGTGCCAGCAGTGGACTAGCGGGGGGGAAAAACATTCAGTACTTC
TRBV28	.	.	TRBJ1-4	CATSGTPGAATNEKLFF	TGTGCCACCTCAGGGACTCCAGGGGCCGCAACTAATGAAAAACTGTTTTTT
TRBV6-6	TRBD1	.	TRBJ2-7	CASSLGQGKGEQYF	TGTGCCAGCAGTCTAGGACAGGGAAAGGGCGAGCAGTACTTC
TRBV21-1	.	.	TRBJ2-7	CASSKGPSPLAEQYF	TGTGCCAGCAGCAAAGGGCCGTCGCCCCTAGCCGAGCAGTACTTC
TRBV9	.	.	TRBJ1-4	CASSTGIWGNEKLFF	TGTGCCAGCAGCACAGGGATATGGGGTAATGAAAAACTGTTTTTT
TRBV28	TRBD1	.	TRBJ2-7	CASSLRTGGMSYEQYF	TGTGCCAGCAGTTTAAGGACAGGGGGGATGTCCTACGAGCAGTACTTC
TRBV14	.	.	TRBJ1-2	CASSQDYSYGYTF	TGTGCCAGCAGCCAAGATTACAGCTATGGCTACACCTTC
TRBV10-1	.	.	TRBJ1-1	CASSEWWQGEVERLNTEAFF	TGCGCCAGCAGTGAGTGGTGGCAGGGAGAGGTTGAGCGTTTGAACACTGAAGCTTTCTTT
TRBV20-1	.	.	TRBJ2-5	CSADPLETQYF	TGCAGTGCTGACCCCCTAGAGACCCAGTACTTC
TRBV21-1	.	.	TRBJ2-5	CASQRETQYF	TGTGCCAGCCAAAGGGAGACCCAGTACTTC
TRBV10-1	.	.	TRBJ1-1	CASSPTREVEAFF	TGCGCCAGCAGCCCGACCAGGGAAGTTGAAGCTTTCTTT
TRBV25-1	.	.	TRBJ1-6	CASSEPGGRLVHF	TGTGCCAGCAGTGAGCCCGGAGGTAGGTTGGTCCACTTT
TRBV7-2	.	.	TRBJ1-5	CASSLGRGSQPQHF	TGTGCCAGCAGCTTAGGGAGGGGGTCACAGCCCCAGCATTTT